This T cell receptor (beta chain) derives from a study of technical replicates of blood from several donors. Germline V CDR1 and CDR2: LGHNA, YNFKEQ. V was clipped by 0 bases and J by 2 bases; unmatched bases: 8. This CDR3 has 18 amino acids. The assay was immunoSEQ multiplex PCR, and TCRdb's table has in-frame clones only and misses some. The table lists roughly 80,000 clones, over 90% of them singletons. The V call is TRBV4-2, the J call TRBJ2-3, with TRBD2 matching over 10 bases. Specimen: T cells isolated from PBMCs. The TCR was taken from a human donor in good health. The CDR3 nucleotides read TGTGCCAGCAGCCAAGAGGGGCTAGCGGGAGTCACCACAGATACGCAGTATTTT. Protein sequence: CASSQEGLAGVTTDTQYF.